One and the same sample provided the 4 T cell receptor beta chains below, sequenced in a study of blood T cell repertoires in COVID-19. Some clones are missing from TCRdb's copy, which holds only in-frame ones; the method was immunoSEQ multiplex PCR. The table has about 50,000 clones, around 83% seen once; the top ten hold about 4%. The specimen sequenced was peripheral blood. These receptors all stem from a man older than 75 with active COVID-19.

This clone was detected a few times. The chain couples TRBV4-3 to TRBJ2-7; D perhaps matches TRBD2 (6 bases). Germline V gene data show CDR1 as LGHNA and CDR2 as YSLEER. The V end lost 0 bases, the J end lost 5 bases, and 11 bases lay between the germline ends. The CDR3 totals 14 residues. CDR3 amino acids: CASSQDTSPNEQYF. The DNA for the CDR3 is TGCGCCAGCAGCCAAGATACTAGCCCCAACGAGCAGTACTTC.

The V gene is TRBV11-2, the J gene TRBJ2-1; 12 positions agree with TRBD2. This CDR3 comprises 18 residues. Trimming removed 0 bases from V and 6 bases from J; junction bases left unmatched: 9. From germline, CDR1 is SGHAT and CDR2 FQNNGV. CDR3 in amino acids: CASSLDRLAGGPFNEQFF. As DNA, the CDR3 is TGTGCCAGCAGCTTAGATCGGCTAGCGGGAGGGCCTTTCAATGAGCAGTTCTTC.

In this sample, this clone turned up once. The V and J genes are TRBV5-8 and TRBJ2-3; a possible D gene is TRBD2 (6 bases). Trimming took off 5 bases at V and 6 bases at J, with 13 bases between the two ends. The CDR3 sequence is 13 residues long. Germline assignment: CDR1 SGHTS and CDR2 YDEGEE. The CDR3 sequence: CASSQGLRDTQYF. CDR3 coding DNA: TGTGCCAGCAGTCAGGGACTCAGGGATACGCAGTATTTT.

The chain joins TRBV5-4 to TRBJ2-1; D is perhaps TRBD2 (5 bases). Germline values: CDR1 SGHNT, CDR2 YYREEE (reference sequence). The CDR3 is 15 amino acids. Trimming pared 4 bases from V and 6 bases from J, leaving 17 bases between. The CDR3 region has the DNA TGTGCCAGCAGCACGCGAGGGCTTTTCGGCAATGAGCAGTTCTTC. Translated: CASSTRGLFGNEQFF.